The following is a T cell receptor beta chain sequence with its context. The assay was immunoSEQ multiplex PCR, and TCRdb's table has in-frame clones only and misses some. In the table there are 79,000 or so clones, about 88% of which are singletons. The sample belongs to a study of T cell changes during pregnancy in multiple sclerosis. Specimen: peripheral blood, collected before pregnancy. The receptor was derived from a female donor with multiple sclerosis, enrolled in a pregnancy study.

The CDR3 nucleotides are TGTGCCAGCAGTGACCAGGCCAGGTCTCATCAGCCCCAGCATTTT. It translates to CASSDQARSHQPQHF. This chain links TRBV6-4 with TRBJ1-5; no definite D call. Trimming took off 2 bases at V and 5 bases at J, with 13 bases between the two ends. CDR3 length: 15 amino acids. Germline lookup yields CDR1 MRHNA and CDR2 SNTAGT.